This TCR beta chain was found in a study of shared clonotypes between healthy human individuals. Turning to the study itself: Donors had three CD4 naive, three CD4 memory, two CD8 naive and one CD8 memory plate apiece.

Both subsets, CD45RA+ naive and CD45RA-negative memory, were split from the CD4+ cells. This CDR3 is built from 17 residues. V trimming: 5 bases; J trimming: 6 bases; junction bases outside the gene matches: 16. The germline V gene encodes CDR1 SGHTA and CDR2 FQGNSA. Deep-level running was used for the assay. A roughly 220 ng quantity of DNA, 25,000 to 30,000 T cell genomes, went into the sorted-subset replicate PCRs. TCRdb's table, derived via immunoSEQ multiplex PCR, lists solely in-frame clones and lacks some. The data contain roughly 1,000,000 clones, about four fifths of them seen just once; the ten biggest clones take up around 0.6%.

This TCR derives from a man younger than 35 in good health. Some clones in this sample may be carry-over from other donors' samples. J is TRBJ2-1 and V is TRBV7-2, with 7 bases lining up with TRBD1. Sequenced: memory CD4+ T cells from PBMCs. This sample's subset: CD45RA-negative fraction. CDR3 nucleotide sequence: TGTGCCAGCAGCCCTCGACAGGGTTCGGCAATTGGCAATGAGCAGTTCTTC. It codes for CASSPRQGSAIGNEQFF. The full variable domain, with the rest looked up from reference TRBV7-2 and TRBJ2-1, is GAGVSQSPSNKVTEKGKDVELRCDPISGHTALYWYRQSLGQGLEFLIYFQGNSAPDKSGLPSDRFSAERTGGSVSTLTIQRTQQEDSAVYLCASSPRQGSAIGNEQFFGPGTRLTVL.